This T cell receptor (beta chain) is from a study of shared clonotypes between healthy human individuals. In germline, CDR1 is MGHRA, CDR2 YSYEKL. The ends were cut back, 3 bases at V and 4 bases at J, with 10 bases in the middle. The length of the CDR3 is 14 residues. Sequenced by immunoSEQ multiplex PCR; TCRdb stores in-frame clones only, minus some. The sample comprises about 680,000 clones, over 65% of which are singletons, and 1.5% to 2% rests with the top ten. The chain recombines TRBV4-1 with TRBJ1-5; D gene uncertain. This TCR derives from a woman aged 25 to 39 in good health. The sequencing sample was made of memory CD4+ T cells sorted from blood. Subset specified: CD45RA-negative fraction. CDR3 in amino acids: CASSQPARNQPQHF. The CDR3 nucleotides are TGCGCCAGCAGCCAGCCCGCAAGAAATCAGCCCCAGCATTTT.